Described below is a single TCR beta chain sequence and its context. Its specificity is unknown. Authors' data handling: Sequence data from immunoSEQ were junction-only and lacked quality scores; consequently, filtering differed. Clones were read by immunoSEQ multiplex PCR, and TCRdb kept only the in-frame ones, dropping some. The DNA gave D and trimming, while V, J and clone size come from that table. The table records roughly 550,000 clones, less than 97% of them present only once. The CDR3 has 13 amino acids. These data are taken from a study of shared clonotypes between healthy human individuals. The study, taken as a whole, reports: Non-shared clonotypes showed lower generation probabilities than clonotypes common to all four donors.

Selected positively for CCR7 and CD45RO-negative, naive CD8 cells excluded terminally differentiated effector memory CD45RA+ cells. The chain carries TRBV21-1 and TRBJ2-7; TRBD2 reflects the table's D call only, with no check against the DNA. TRBV21-1 is classified as a pseudogene. The receptor comes from a woman in her thirties in good health. The sequenced sample consisted of naive CD8+ T cells sorted from blood. Written as DNA, the CDR3 is TGTGCCAGCAGCATTAGCGGGGGCTACGAGCAGTACTTC. Translation gives CASSISGGYEQYF.